One sample yielded the 18 T cell receptor beta chains listed below, sequenced in a study of CD8 T cells in Susac syndrome (dated by TCRdb to about 2019). The library was produced with the immunoSEQ multiplex PCR assay. RNA was extracted using the RNeasy kit, and about 0.5 to 1 microgram was reverse transcribed with random hexamers. The public reads were reprocessed in TCRdb via fastp at Q25 and MiXCR, keeping in-frame beta chains. Records with the same CDR3 protein are collapsed into one entry carrying the most frequent genes and DNA. Here the sample has some 190,000 distinct CDR3 sequences; around 96% occur a single time. Of the sample, 0.1% falls within the top ten clones. The sequenced sample consisted of CD4+ T cells from PBMCs. These receptors were collected from a human donor in good health.

The chain carries TRBV5-6 and TRBJ2-7; possibly TRBD2 for D (5 bases). The CDR3 contains 14 residues. CDR1 is SGHDT and CDR2 is YYEEEE in the germline V gene. The germline V and J ends were trimmed by 1 base and 3 bases, with 11 bases remaining between them. The CDR3 bases are TGTGCCAGCAGCTTGCGAGGGAATGTCTACGAGCAGTACTTC. Amino acid sequence: CASSLRGNVYEQYF.

The chain carries TRBV14 and TRBJ1-5; no clear D. The CDR3 length is 12 residues. V was cut by 3 bases and J by 4 bases, with 4 bases left in between. Germline lookup yields CDR1 SGHDN and CDR2 FVKESK. The CDR3: CASSHRNQPQHF. DNA for the CDR3: TGTGCCAGCAGCCACCGAAATCAGCCCCAGCATTTT.

V and J are TRBV9 and TRBJ2-1; no reliable D call. The length of the CDR3 is 14 residues. Trimming pared 0 bases from V and 6 bases from J, leaving 10 bases between. CDR1 SGDLS and CDR2 YYNGEE come from the germline V gene. The CDR3 spells CASSVDPASNEQFF. The CDR3, as DNA: TGTGCCAGCAGCGTAGATCCCGCGAGCAATGAGCAGTTCTTC.

This sequence joins TRBV18 and TRBJ1-4; D not certain. The CDR3 length is 14 residues. The germline V gene encodes CDR1 KGHSH and CDR2 LQKENI. The V and J ends lost 0 bases and 4 bases respectively, with 6 bases between them. The CDR3 DNA follows: TGTGCCAGCTCACCACCGGATAATAATGAAAAACTGTTTTTT. As protein: CASSPPDNNEKLFF.

The V gene is TRBV5-1, the J gene TRBJ1-1; maybe TRBD1 (5 bases). This CDR3 contains 15 residues. V was trimmed by 4 bases and J by 3 bases, leaving 16 bases between them. Germline CDR1 is SGHRS and CDR2 is YFSETQ. CDR3 in amino acids: CASSQRQSGDTEAFF. The CDR3, as DNA: TGCGCCAGCAGCCAGCGACAGAGTGGGGACACTGAAGCTTTCTTT.

This clonotype was seen only a few times. The chain's CDR3 is CASSLRAGGREQYF. The CDR3, as DNA: TGTGCCAGCAGCTTGAGAGCGGGAGGTCGCGAGCAGTACTTC. The gene calls are TRBV5-4 and TRBJ2-7; 9 nucleotides agree with TRBD2. V dropped 1 base and J dropped 6; count of bases not matched to a gene: 5. In germline, CDR1 is SGHNT, CDR2 YYREEE (reference sequence). This CDR3 has 14 amino acids.

The chain recombines TRBV5-1 with TRBJ2-7, with D tentatively TRBD1 (6 bases). This CDR3 is 14 amino acids long. Trimming took 7 bases from V and 5 from J, leaving 19 bases between them. Germline CDR1 reads SGHRS; CDR2 reads YFSETQ. The CDR3 protein is CASQEGQPGDEQYF. The CDR3 coding sequence is TGCGCCAGCCAAGAAGGACAGCCAGGCGACGAGCAGTACTTC.

CDR3 coding DNA: TGCAGTGCTAGTACCGCGGGGATGGGAGGGGCCAACGTCCTGACTTTC. Its translation is CSASTAGMGGANVLTF. The J gene is TRBJ2-6, the V gene TRBV20-1; TRBD2 is a possible D gene (6 bases). The germline V gene encodes CDR1 DFQATT and CDR2 SNEGSKA (reference sequence). The CDR3 is made up of 16 amino acids. Trimming pared 3 bases from V and 4 bases from J, leaving 16 bases between.

The chain employs TRBV2 and TRBJ2-3, with 8 bases lining up with TRBD1. The ends lost 6 bases at V and 7 bases at J; junction bases unmatched: 9. Germline lookup yields CDR1 SNHLY and CDR2 FYNNEI. CDR3 size: 14 residues. The DNA of the CDR3 is TGTGCCAGCAGAAAGACAGGGGTAGAATATACGCAGTATTTT. Translated: CASRKTGVEYTQYF.

The rearrangement joins TRBV29-1 to TRBJ2-1; 8 bases line up with TRBD1. V shed 4 bases, J shed 9 bases, and the junction held 8 bases outside the gene matches. This CDR3 is 13 amino acids long. Germline loops: CDR1 SQVTM, CDR2 ANQGSEA. CDR3 loop: CSVVAQGAGEQFF. CDR3 coding DNA: TGCAGCGTTGTCGCCCAGGGGGCTGGTGAGCAGTTCTTC.

The rearrangement uses TRBV29-1 and TRBJ2-3, with D possibly matching TRBD2 (5 bases). This CDR3 has 14 residues. The V end lost 2 bases, the J end lost 6 bases, and 15 bases lay between the germline ends. Germline-derived CDR1 and CDR2 are SQVTM and ANQGSEA. The DNA of the CDR3 is TGCAGCGTTGAACCGGACTGGTCGGGGGATACGCAGTATTTT. The encoded protein is CSVEPDWSGDTQYF.

The chain combines TRBV14 with TRBJ1-1; no firm D call. The CDR3 is made up of 13 amino acids. V was cut by 0 bases and J by 5 bases, with 7 bases left in between. Germline-derived CDR1 and CDR2 are SGHDN and FVKESK. CDR3 sequence (DNA): TGTGCCAGCAGCCAAGATGCCAGGACTGAAGCTTTCTTT. It specifies CASSQDARTEAFF.

The chain is built from TRBV29-1 and TRBJ2-5; D is perhaps TRBD1 or TRBD2 (5 bases each). Trimming cost V 5 bases and J 5 bases, with 6 bases left between them. This CDR3 has 10 amino acids. Per the germline V gene, CDR1 is SQVTM and CDR2 is ANQGSEA. Here the CDR3 DNA reads TGCAGCGTTCGGGACGAGACCCAGTACTTC. This codes for CSVRDETQYF.

The chain uses TRBV28 and TRBJ2-1; 10 bases align to TRBD2. CDR1 is MDHEN and CDR2 is SYDVKM in the germline V gene. V lost 4 bases, J lost 7 bases, and 4 bases stayed unmatched. This CDR3 spans 14 amino acids. CDR3 DNA: TGTGCCAGCAGTTCCAGCGGGAGGGGGAATGAGCAGTTCTTC. The encoded protein is CASSSSGRGNEQFF. The entire variable domain, with the rest obtained from reference TRBV28 and TRBJ2-1, is as follows: DVKVTQSSRYLVKRTGEKVFLECVQDMDHENMFWYRQDPGLGLRLIYFSYDVKMKEKGDIPEGYSVSREKKERFSLILESASTNQTSMYLCASSSSGRGNEQFFGPGTRLTVL.

The chain combines TRBV29-1 with TRBJ2-6; D is undetermined. The germline V and J ends were trimmed by 4 bases and 5 bases, with 9 bases remaining between them. The CDR3 has 13 residues. Per germline, CDR1 SQVTM and CDR2 ANQGSEA. The CDR3 loop is CSVVGPRANVLTF. The CDR3 DNA follows: TGCAGCGTTGTGGGTCCCCGGGCCAACGTCCTGACTTTC.

The chain is built from TRBV2 and TRBJ2-7; D is perhaps TRBD2 (5 bases). Germline loops: CDR1 SNHLY, CDR2 FYNNEI. This CDR3 contains 15 residues. CDR3 coding DNA: TGTGCTAGCCTGAGGCCAAGAGGAGGCAGGTACGAGCAGTACTTC. It translates to CASLRPRGGRYEQYF. Drawing the rest from reference TRBV2 and TRBJ2-7, the complete variable domain is EPEVTQTPSHQVTQMGQEVILRCVPISNHLYFYWYRQILGQKVEFLVSFYNNEISEKSEIFDDQFSVERPDGSNFTLKIRSTKLEDSAMYFCASLRPRGGRYEQYFGPGTRLTVT.

The V and J genes are TRBV20-1 and TRBJ2-7; no definite D call. The CDR3 consists of 12 residues. Trimming removed 3 bases from V and 1 base from J, with 7 bases in between. Germline CDR1 and CDR2: DFQATT and SNEGSKA (reference sequence). The CDR3 spells CSASGRSYEQYF. CDR3 DNA: TGCAGTGCTAGTGGGCGTTCCTACGAGCAGTACTTC.

The V and J genes are TRBV7-2 and TRBJ1-2; the D is unclear. Trimming removed 5 bases at V and 8 bases at J, with 24 bases between. This CDR3 region has 16 residues. Germline V gene sequence: CDR1 SGHTA, CDR2 FQGNSA. In DNA form, the CDR3 reads TGTGCCAGCAGCCCTCTCGGGCGCCCCCAGATAGAGGGCTACACCTTC. This translates into CASSPLGRPQIEGYTF. The full variable domain, rest sourced from reference TRBV7-2 and TRBJ1-2, is GAGVSQSPSNKVTEKGKDVELRCDPISGHTALYWYRQSLGQGLEFLIYFQGNSAPDKSGLPSDRFSAERTGGSVSTLTIQRTQQEDSAVYLCASSPLGRPQIEGYTFGSGTRLTVV.